Listed below are T cell receptor beta chains from one sample, sequenced in a study of shared clonotypes between healthy human individuals. Profiled with immunoSEQ multiplex PCR; TCRdb holds only in-frame clones, not every one. The sample lists over a million clones, 65% to 80% occurring once. The sequenced sample consisted of memory CD4+ T cells sorted from blood. These receptors were taken from a man between 18 and 29 years old in good health. Each CDR3 is given with its conserved first and last residue. A D gene is named only where the DNA matches it firmly. Clone size, where shown, is once, few, many, or a class for clones that have expanded.

D gene: -; V gene: TRBV18; clone size: -; J gene: TRBJ1-1; CDR3 protein: CASSPKEGVRNTEAFF; CDR3 DNA: TGTGCCAGCTCACCAAAAGAAGGGGTAAGGAACACTGAAGCTTTCTTT
D gene: -; V gene: TRBV7-8; clone size: -; J gene: TRBJ1-3; CDR3 protein: CASSKGFQNTIYF; CDR3 DNA: TGTGCCAGCAGTAAGGGGTTCCAGAACACCATATATTTT
D gene: -; V gene: TRBV7-9; clone size: -; J gene: TRBJ2-5; CDR3 protein: CASSTRRLSGAEETQYF; CDR3 DNA: TGTGCCAGCAGCACACGCCGCTTGTCGGGGGCGGAAGAGACCCAGTACTTC
D gene: -; V gene: TRBV4-1; clone size: -; J gene: TRBJ1-5; CDR3 protein: CASSQEGNQFQPQHF; CDR3 DNA: TGCGCCAGCAGCCAAGAAGGGAATCAGTTCCAGCCCCAGCATTTT
D gene: TRBD1; V gene: TRBV6-5; clone size: few; J gene: TRBJ1-4; CDR3 protein: CASSGGQINEKLFF; CDR3 DNA: TGTGCCAGCAGTGGGGGACAGATTAATGAAAAACTGTTTTTT
D gene: TRBD1; V gene: TRBV6-1; clone size: -; J gene: TRBJ1-2; CDR3 protein: CASSESPGQGYGYTF; CDR3 DNA: TGTGCCAGCAGTGAATCTCCGGGACAGGGCTATGGCTACACCTTC
D gene: -; V gene: TRBV7-2; clone size: -; J gene: TRBJ2-7; CDR3 protein: CASSLSVGGNYEQYF; CDR3 DNA: TGTGCCAGCAGCTTATCGGTGGGTGGGAACTACGAGCAGTACTTC
D gene: TRBD1; V gene: TRBV7-2; clone size: -; J gene: TRBJ1-5; CDR3 protein: CASSLWGQRPYSNQPQHF; CDR3 DNA: TGTGCCAGCAGCTTATGGGGACAGAGACCTTATAGCAATCAGCCCCAGCATTTT
D gene: TRBD2; V gene: TRBV5-4; clone size: -; J gene: TRBJ2-1; CDR3 protein: CASSYRASGYNEQFF; CDR3 DNA: TGTGCCAGCAGCTATCGGGCTAGCGGGTACAATGAGCAGTTCTTC
D gene: -; V gene: TRBV30; clone size: -; J gene: TRBJ1-3; CDR3 protein: CAWSQGSSGNTIYF; CDR3 DNA: TGTGCCTGGAGCCAGGGCAGCTCTGGAAACACCATATATTTT
D gene: -; V gene: TRBV5-1; clone size: many; J gene: TRBJ2-1; CDR3 protein: CASSSGPGDINEQFF; CDR3 DNA: TGCGCCAGCAGCTCGGGCCCGGGAGATATCAATGAGCAGTTCTTC
D gene: TRBD1; V gene: TRBV5-1; clone size: -; J gene: TRBJ2-3; CDR3 protein: CASSLDAGTGTDTQYF; CDR3 DNA: TGCGCCAGCAGCTTGGATGCCGGGACAGGCACAGATACGCAGTATTTT